The clone carrying this T cell receptor (beta chain) was observed a handful of times. Source study methods: Amplification with reference gene primers provided the estimates of nucleated cell counts. Measured with immunoSEQ multiplex PCR; TCRdb has only the in-frame clones, and not every one. D and trimming were read from the DNA, whereas the V and J calls and clone size are those reported in that table. In the table there are 150,000 to 200,000 clones, about nine tenths of which are singletons. The germline V gene has CDR1 MDHEN and CDR2 SYDVKM. The CDR3 length is 18 residues. Trimming at V came to 6 bases and at J to 7 bases, leaving 23 bases not matched to a gene. This entry is derived from a study of blood T cell repertoires in COVID-19. Study-wide context: Both acute and convalescent COVID-19 samples were obtained from the United States, Italy and Spain. T cells, B-cell-depleted T cells, or PBMCs supplied cDNA or gDNA.

The genes are TRBV28 and TRBJ2-7; 8 nucleotides agree with TRBD2. This TCR was recovered from a man aged 18 to 30 who had recovered from COVID-19. Sequencing used peripheral blood. DNA of the CDR3: TGTGCCAGCAGCTCTTCCCCGGGACTAGGAGCCATTGAAGGAGAGCAGTACTTC. Translating it yields CASSSSPGLGAIEGEQYF.